These 15 T cell receptor beta chains were all obtained from the same sample, sequenced in a study of shared clonotypes between healthy human individuals. Clones were sequenced by immunoSEQ multiplex PCR, and TCRdb holds only the in-frame ones, with some missing. The data contain nearly 750,000 clones, over 60% of them singletons. The sequenced sample consisted of memory CD4+ T cells sorted from blood. Noted subset: CD45RA-negative fraction. These receptors were taken from a woman in her twenties or thirties in good health.

In this sample, this clone turned up once. Other DNA sequences from this sample encode an identical CDR3 as well. The chain has TRBV7-2 and TRBJ1-5; D is unclear. This CDR3 is built from 13 residues. In germline, CDR1 is SGHTA, CDR2 FQGNSA. Trimming left V 1 base short and J 5 bases short, with 6 bases between. CDR3 nucleotides: TGTGCCAGCAGCTTAGGAGGCGATCAGCCCCAGCATTTT. Translation gives CASSLGGDQPQHF.

The chain joins TRBV18 to TRBJ2-7; 7 nucleotides align to TRBD2. Germline trimming cut 3 bases from V and 7 bases from J; bases unmatched to any gene: 6. Germline V gene data show CDR1 as KGHSH and CDR2 as LQKENI. The CDR3 covers 13 residues. CDR3 protein: CASSPRLADEQYF. CDR3 bases: TGTGCCAGCTCACCCAGGCTAGCGGATGAGCAGTACTTC.

J is TRBJ2-7 and V is TRBV4-1, with TRBD2 matching 12 bases. The V segment lost 5 bases and the J segment 3 bases; nucleotides outside the gene matches: 2. Germline CDR1 and CDR2: MGHRA and YSYEKL. CDR3 length: 14 amino acids. Written as DNA, the CDR3 is TGCGCCAGCAGCGGGACTAGCGGGTACTACGAGCAGTACTTC. Residues: CASSGTSGYYEQYF.

This CDR3 reads CAGERDYQETQYF. The CDR3 bases are TGTGCCGGTGAAAGGGACTACCAAGAGACCCAGTACTTC. The V call is TRBV30, the J call TRBJ2-5; maybe TRBD2 (6 bases). The ends were cut back, 8 bases at V and 0 bases at J, with 13 bases in the middle. Looked up from germline, CDR1 is GTSNPN and CDR2 is SVGIG (reference sequence). The CDR3 contains 13 residues.

This clone was counted many times. The V and J genes are TRBV7-2 and TRBJ2-2; either TRBD1 or TRBD2 may supply D (5 bases each). This CDR3 has 16 residues. Trimming removed 6 bases from V and 0 bases from J, with 14 bases in between. Per the germline V gene, CDR1 is SGHTA and CDR2 is FQGNSA. The CDR3: CASRYPGTSNTGELFF. CDR3 nucleotides: TGTGCCAGCAGATACCCTGGGACGTCGAACACCGGGGAGCTGTTTTTT.

With respect to this clone: The same CDR3 is also encoded by other DNA sequences in this sample. The rearrangement joins TRBV5-1 to TRBJ2-3; D unclear. CDR1 SGHRS and CDR2 YFSETQ come from the germline V gene. V was trimmed by 2 bases and J by 0 bases, leaving 7 bases between them. There are 14 residues in the CDR3. The CDR3 is CASSLGRSTDTQYF. CDR3 bases: TGCGCCAGCAGCTTAGGACGGAGCACAGATACGCAGTATTTT.

The V gene is TRBV7-3, the J gene TRBJ2-3, with D maybe TRBD1 (6 bases). CDR1 SGHTA and CDR2 FQGTGA come from the germline V gene. This CDR3 has 15 amino acids. With 1 base removed from V and 0 bases from J, the gap between germline ends came to 8 bases. This chain's CDR3 is CASSLSTGSTDTQYF. The CDR3 nucleotides read TGTGCCAGCAGCTTAAGCACAGGGAGCACAGATACGCAGTATTTT.

Note on this clone: Other DNA sequences in the same sample also yield this CDR3. This rearrangement joins TRBV5-4 to TRBJ2-7; possibly TRBD2 for D (5 bases). In germline, CDR1 is SGHNT, CDR2 YYREEE (reference sequence). This CDR3 has 11 residues. V gave up 0 bases and J gave up 7 bases, with 5 bases separating them. CDR3 nucleotides: TGTGCCAGCAGCTTGGGGAGGGAGCAGTACTTC. This encodes CASSLGREQYF.

The CDR3 nucleotides are TGTGCCAGCAGGGAACAGGGCGGGAGCAATCAGCCCCAGCATTTT. Translating it yields CASREQGGSNQPQHF. The chain joins TRBV2 to TRBJ1-5; D may be TRBD1 (6 bases). This CDR3 has 15 amino acids. V lost 6 bases and J lost 1, with 13 bases in between. Germline lookup yields CDR1 SNHLY and CDR2 FYNNEI.

J is TRBJ2-7 and V is TRBV5-8, with TRBD2 matching 10 bases. Germline V gene sequence: CDR1 SGHTS, CDR2 YDEGEE. CDR3 length: 15 residues. Unmatched junction bases numbered 5, after V lost 0 bases and J lost 5 bases. The CDR3 loop is CASSLASGSFHEQYF. The CDR3, as DNA: TGTGCCAGCAGCTTGGCTAGCGGGAGTTTCCACGAGCAGTACTTC. The complete variable domain, with remaining parts taken from reference TRBV5-8 and TRBJ2-7, reads EAGVTQSPTHLIKTRGQQATLRCSPISGHTSVYWYQQALGLGLQFLLWYDEGEERNRGNFPPRFSGRQFPNYSSELNVNALELEDSALYLCASSLASGSFHEQYFGPGTRLTVT.

This rearrangement joins TRBV6-6 to TRBJ2-7, with unresolved D. The CDR3 has 13 residues. Trimming left V 8 bases short and J 0 bases short, with 11 bases between. Germline V gives CDR1 MNHNY, CDR2 SVGAGI (reference sequence). The DNA for the CDR3 is TGTGCCAGCTTTGGCCGGAGCTCCTACGAGCAGTACTTC. It specifies CASFGRSSYEQYF.

Concerning this clone: Other nucleotide sequences from this sample produce the same CDR3. This chain joins TRBV29-1 and TRBJ1-1; D might be TRBD1 (6 bases). V lost 0 bases and J lost 8, with 10 bases in between. Looked up from germline, CDR1 is SQVTM and CDR2 is ANQGSEA. The CDR3 is made up of 12 amino acids. CDR3 coding DNA: TGCAGCGTTGAAGAGGGCGACAGGGAAGCTTTCTTT. It yields the protein CSVEEGDREAFF. Drawing the rest from reference TRBV29-1 and TRBJ1-1, the complete variable domain is SAVISQKPSRDICQRGTSLTIQCQVDSQVTMMFWYRQQPGQSLTLIATANQGSEATYESGFVIDKFPISRPNLTFSTLTVSNMSPEDSSIYLCSVEEGDREAFFGQGTRLTVV.

V gene TRBV6-1 combines with J gene TRBJ2-1; D might be TRBD1 or TRBD2, each matching 5 bases. This CDR3 has 14 residues. From germline, CDR1 is MNHNS and CDR2 SASEGT. V was trimmed by 3 bases and J by 8 bases, leaving 14 bases between them. The DNA of the CDR3 is TGTGCCAGCAGTGACGGGGACCCCGTCGATGAGCAGTTCTTC. Amino acid sequence: CASSDGDPVDEQFF.

For the CDR3, the DNA is TGTGCCAGCAGTCCGGGACTAGCGGCTGCTGGGCAGTTCTTC. It is translated as CASSPGLAAAGQFF. The rearrangement links TRBV28 to TRBJ2-1, with 11 positions matching TRBD2. Germline CDR1 MDHEN, CDR2 SYDVKM. J lost 12 bases, V lost 5 bases, and 9 bases had no gene match. The CDR3 is 14 residues long.

The chain uses TRBV6-4 and TRBJ2-2; perhaps TRBD2 as D (6 bases). In germline, CDR1 is MRHNA, CDR2 SNTAGT. V gave up 4 bases and J gave up 3 bases, with 6 bases separating them. This CDR3 spans 13 amino acids. The CDR3 here is CASSAGDTGELFF. CDR3 DNA sequence: TGTGCCAGCAGTGCGGGAGACACCGGGGAGCTGTTTTTT.